Shown below are 11 T cell receptor beta chains from a single sample sequenced in a study of T cells in Graves' hyperthyroidism and ophthalmopathy. The TCR beta CDR3 regions underwent amplification using RNA transcripts as the source. In the first-round RT-PCR of the TCR CDR3, the HTBI primer set was used. TCRdb called the multiplex PCR reads again in MiXCR, with one record for every CDR3 protein. The sample holds hundreds of thousands of distinct CDR3 sequences, roughly 14% seen once. The sample comprised blood. These receptors came from a man between 18 and 35 years old with Graves' ophthalmopathy.

The table lists this clonotype with a count of one. The gene calls are TRBV6-4 and TRBJ2-1, with D possibly being TRBD2 (6 bases). The CDR3 is 12 residues long. The V end was cut by 7 bases, the J end by 9 bases, with 13 bases between. Germline CDR1 reads MRHNA; CDR2 reads SNTAGT. CDR3 region: CASTVTRGEQFF. In DNA, the CDR3 is TGTGCCAGCACTGTGACTAGAGGTGAGCAGTTCTTC.

This clonotype has ten or more counts. This chain joins TRBV2 and TRBJ2-3, with D perhaps TRBD2 (6 bases). This CDR3 has 15 residues. V was shortened by 7 bases and J by 0 bases, with 14 bases between the two germline ends. In germline, CDR1 is SNHLY, CDR2 FYNNEI. This chain's CDR3 is CASTLLSGSTDTQYF. CDR3 DNA: TGTGCCAGCACTCTCCTTAGCGGCAGCACAGATACGCAGTATTTT. Drawing the rest from reference TRBV2 and TRBJ2-3, the complete variable domain is EPEVTQTPSHQVTQMGQEVILRCVPISNHLYFYWYRQILGQKVEFLVSFYNNEISEKSEIFDDQFSVERPDGSNFTLKIRSTKLEDSAMYFCASTLLSGSTDTQYFGPGTRLTVL.

Ten or more counts support this clonotype. The V and J genes are TRBV3-1 and TRBJ2-7, with D tentatively TRBD1 (6 bases). Germline loops: CDR1 LGHDT, CDR2 YNNKEL (reference sequence). The ends were cut back, 5 bases at V and 5 bases at J, with 16 bases in the middle. The CDR3 sequence is 14 residues long. The CDR3 DNA is TGTGCCAGCAGCAGCCGGGACACCGCCCACGAGCAGTACTTC. Amino acids: CASSSRDTAHEQYF.

This chain joins TRBV7-9 and TRBJ1-2; 7 bases are shared with TRBD1. Losses at the gene ends were 1 base for V and 3 bases for J; bases not matched to a gene: 5. Germline lookup yields CDR1 SEHNR and CDR2 FQNEAQ (reference sequence). This CDR3 has 15 residues. The CDR3 DNA reads TGTGCCAGCAGCTTAGGGACAGGAGCTCACTATGGCTACACCTTC. Protein sequence: CASSLGTGAHYGYTF.

Many counts were recorded for this clonotype. This chain joins TRBV4-1 and TRBJ2-1; TRBD2 is a possible D gene (5 bases). Germline CDR1 reads MGHRA; CDR2 reads YSYEKL. The CDR3 spans 17 residues. The V gene lost 0 bases and the J gene lost 1 base, with 13 bases spanning the gap. The CDR3, as DNA: TGCGCCAGCAGCCAAGATATGCCTAGCCCGTCCTACAATGAGCAGTTCTTC. This sequence encodes CASSQDMPSPSYNEQFF.

This clonotype was counted at least ten times. The chain carries TRBV28 and TRBJ2-2; no clear D gene. The V gene's germline CDR1 is MDHEN and CDR2 SYDVKM. Between the trimmed V and J ends, which lost 7 bases and 5 bases, there was a span of 8 bases. CDR3 length: 12 residues. CDR3 in amino acids: CASITDTGELFF. CDR3 bases: TGTGCCAGCATAACAGATACCGGGGAGCTGTTTTTT.

This clonotype was detected only a few times. The chain is built from TRBV7-9 and TRBJ2-3; maybe TRBD2 (5 bases). Germline V gene lookup returns CDR1 SEHNR and CDR2 FQNEAQ (reference sequence). The ends were cut back, 0 bases at V and 6 bases at J, with 7 bases in the middle. The CDR3 contains 13 residues. CDR3: CASSLAVADTQYF. The CDR3, as DNA: TGTGCCAGCAGCTTAGCGGTAGCGGATACGCAGTATTTT.

This clonotype was counted many times. The chain carries TRBV30 and TRBJ1-2; no clear D. This CDR3 comprises 12 residues. V was shortened by 4 bases and J by 4 bases, with 10 bases between the two germline ends. CDR1 and CDR2 from the germline V gene are GTSNPN and SVGIG (reference sequence). The DNA for the CDR3 is TGTGCCTGGAACCCAGGCGGCTATGGCTACACCTTC. Its protein is CAWNPGGYGYTF.

The J gene is TRBJ2-1, the V gene TRBV4-1, with 11 bases identical to TRBD2. Losses at the gene ends were 4 bases for V and 6 bases for J; bases not matched to a gene: 5. The germline gives CDR1 MGHRA, CDR2 YSYEKL. The CDR3 runs to 15 residues. The CDR3 loop is CASSLLAGATNEQFF. CDR3 coding DNA: TGCGCCAGCAGCCTACTAGCGGGGGCCACCAATGAGCAGTTCTTC.

This clonotype was observed at least ten times. The chain recombines TRBV11-2 with TRBJ1-1; D is ambiguous. This CDR3 has 14 residues. Germline-derived CDR1 and CDR2 are SGHAT and FQNNGV. V was trimmed by 0 bases and J by 8 bases, leaving 13 bases between them. This chain's CDR3 is CASSLDALPSEAFF. Written as DNA, the CDR3 is TGTGCCAGCAGCTTAGACGCCCTTCCTTCGGAAGCTTTCTTT.

The table lists this clonotype with a few counts. This rearrangement joins TRBV19 to TRBJ1-5; a weak D match, TRBD1 (6 bases). The CDR3 runs to 15 residues. CDR1 LNHDA and CDR2 SQIVND come from the germline V gene (reference sequence). V shed 5 bases and J shed 1 base, with 12 bases lying between them. The DNA of the CDR3 is TGTGCCAGTAGTCGTCCCACAGGGAGCAATCAGCCCCAGCATTTT. Protein product: CASSRPTGSNQPQHF.